The 6 T cell receptor beta chains listed next were all sequenced from one sample in a study of regulatory T cells in long-lasting Graves disease. The TCR beta library used iRepertoire HTBI primers with Arm-PCR amplification of CDR3. TCRdb re-called the multiplex PCR reads through MiXCR, storing one row per CDR3 protein. Among around 400,000 distinct CDR3 sequences listed, 10% to 15% were seen once. Time point described: newly diagnosed GD, antithyroid drugs for less than 3 months. With RNA extracted from PBMCs as input, the TCR library was made. These data also formed part of another study, on T cells in Graves' hyperthyroidism and ophthalmopathy.

This sample comprised peripheral blood mononuclear cells (PBMCs), obtained at new diagnosis, from a patient treated with antithyroid drugs. These receptors were collected from a young woman with Graves disease.

This clonotype has ten or more counts. The chain recombines TRBV28 with TRBJ2-1; D is ambiguous. CDR3 length: 15 amino acids. Trimming shortened V by 7 bases and J by 8 bases, and 21 bases separated the two germline ends. Germline CDR1 reads MDHEN; CDR2 reads SYDVKM. CDR3 bases: TGTGCCAGCATCGCCCCCCGCCTAGGAGCAGATGAGCAGTTCTTC. It codes for CASIAPRLGADEQFF.

This clonotype has a count of ten or more. The rearrangement joins TRBV5-1 to TRBJ1-1; D not certain. Trimming took 4 bases from V and 4 from J, leaving 14 bases between them. There are 14 residues in the CDR3. The germline CDR1 and CDR2 sequences are SGHRS and YFSETQ. CDR3 coding DNA: TGCGCCAGCAGCCTGGGCCCGACGAGCACTGAAGCTTTCTTT. Residues: CASSLGPTSTEAFF.

This clonotype was detected ten times or more. For the CDR3, the DNA is TGTGCCAGCAGCCGACAGGGCCTGGACTATGGCTACACCTTC. It specifies CASSRQGLDYGYTF. J is TRBJ1-2 and V is TRBV7-2; TRBD1 agrees at 7 bases. This CDR3 is 14 amino acids long. Germline assignment: CDR1 SGHTA and CDR2 FQGNSA. Trimming at V came to 5 bases and at J to 3 bases, leaving 6 bases not matched to a gene.

The chain couples TRBV7-2 to TRBJ1-5; weak D call: TRBD1 (5 bases). CDR1 SGHTA and CDR2 FQGNSA come from the germline V gene. The V end was cut by 5 bases, the J end by 0 bases, with 14 bases between. CDR3 length equals 16 residues. DNA for the CDR3: TGTGCCAGCAGCACGGAAGGACACTATAGCAATCAGCCCCAGCATTTT. It encodes CASSTEGHYSNQPQHF.

Many counts were recorded for this clonotype. This chain joins TRBV20-1 and TRBJ1-1; D is uncertain. The CDR3 is made up of 12 amino acids. The germline gives CDR1 DFQATT, CDR2 SNEGSKA (reference sequence). Trimming took 3 bases from V and 0 from J, leaving 5 bases between them. The CDR3 spells CSARGMNTEAFF. The CDR3 DNA follows: TGCAGTGCTAGGGGGATGAACACTGAAGCTTTCTTT.

This clonotype has ten or more counts. The chain employs TRBV6-1 and TRBJ2-2, with D perhaps matching TRBD2 (6 bases). Germline V gene sequence: CDR1 MNHNS, CDR2 SASEGT. The germline V and J ends were trimmed by 6 bases and 4 bases, with 12 bases remaining between them. The CDR3 loop spans 14 amino acids. The CDR3 spells CASREGLRTGELFF. For the CDR3, the DNA is TGTGCCAGCAGGGAGGGCTTACGCACCGGGGAGCTGTTTTTT.